The entry below describes one T cell receptor (beta chain). Its cognate antigen is unknown. V shed 5 bases and J 1 base; nucleotides not matched to a gene: 4. CDR1 is SGHVS, CDR2 FQNEAQ, per germline. The CDR3 runs to 15 residues. This entry comes from a study of T cell repertoires in cytomegalovirus infection. Overall study: Peptides in the study included HLA-C-restricted and HLA-B-restricted CMV epitopes. CMV infection and matching HLA type were both indicated by public TCR beta signatures. The study's findings and limits: Cumulated frequencies of public TCR beta families served to identify carriers of CMV plus the relevant HLA. It was HLA-C-restricted CMV-specific TCR beta clonotypes that dominated the response ex vivo.

TCRdb redid the calling of the reads with MiXCR, one entry per CDR3 protein. Of about 160,000 distinct CDR3 sequences listed, less than 25% are singletons. The origin of this receptor is a human donor in good health (CMV status not recorded). Some clones in this sample may be carry-over from other donors' samples. The source was CD8+ T cells from cultured PBMCs, collected from culture after CMV antigen stimulation. The genes are TRBV7-8 and TRBJ2-2; 7 bases map to TRBD1. CDR3 sequence (DNA): TGTGCCAGCAGCGTCGGGACAGTGAACACCGGGGAGCTGTTTTTT. This encodes CASSVGTVNTGELFF. Together with reference TRBV7-8 and TRBJ2-2, the CDR3 gives the full variable domain: GAGVSQSPRYKVAKRGQDVALRCDPISGHVSLFWYQQALGQGPEFLTYFQNEAQLDKSGLPSDRFFAERPEGSVSTLKIQRTQQEDSAVYLCASSVGTVNTGELFFGEGSRLTVL.